These 24 T cell receptor beta chains were sequenced from one sample in a study of T-cell reconstitution after alpha-beta-depleted transplantation in children. Unique molecular identifiers were incorporated during preparation of the TCRbeta library. TCRdb reprocessed the PCR reads with MiXCR, giving one entry per CDR3 protein. The table includes about 270,000 distinct CDR3 sequences, over 8% detected once. The starting material was PBMCs from the stem cell graft donor, obtained from the stem cell graft. These receptors all stem from a human donor who donated a stem cell graft to a child with SCID.

This clonotype appeared many times. The chain carries TRBV5-1 and TRBJ2-7; TRBD1 agrees at 7 bases. Germline V CDR1 and CDR2: SGHRS, YFSETQ. The CDR3 totals 15 residues. After removal of 0 bases from V and 6 bases from J, the junction contained 9 bases not matched to a gene. The DNA of the CDR3 is TGCGCCAGCAGCTTGGAGACAGGGTCGTATCTCGAGCAGTACTTC. This translates into CASSLETGSYLEQYF. Full variable domain (remainder filled in from reference TRBV5-1 and TRBJ2-7): KAGVTQTPRYLIKTRGQQVTLSCSPISGHRSVSWYQQTPGQGLQFLFEYFSETQRNKGNFPGRFSGRQFSNSRSEMNVSTLELGDSALYLCASSLETGSYLEQYFGPGTRLTVT.

This clonotype has just a few counts. This chain joins TRBV5-8 and TRBJ2-6; 7 bases map to TRBD1. The CDR3 runs 17 residues. Trimming cost V 4 bases and J 6 bases; bases outside gene matches: 13. Germline-derived CDR1 and CDR2 are SGHTS and YDEGEE. CDR3 in amino acids: CASSTRTGRSAANVLTF. DNA for the CDR3: TGTGCCAGCAGCACCCGGACAGGCAGAAGCGCGGCCAACGTCCTGACTTTC.

The chain links TRBV20-1 to TRBJ2-7, with TRBD2 matching 8 bases. In germline, CDR1 is DFQATT, CDR2 SNEGSKA (reference sequence). V was pared by 5 bases and J by 2 bases, with 11 bases of the junction left unmatched. The CDR3 has 15 amino acids. CDR3 loop: CSASALAANTYEQYF. The CDR3 DNA follows: TGCAGTGCTTCAGCACTAGCGGCCAACACCTACGAGCAGTACTTC.

This clonotype has more than one count but fewer than ten. The chain combines TRBV12-3 or TRBV12-4 with TRBJ2-5; 10 positions match TRBD2. CDR3 length: 17 amino acids. Trimming at V came to 6 bases and at J to 1 base, leaving 11 bases not matched to a gene. CDR3 amino acids: CASSRGGTSAPQETQYF. CDR3 nucleotide sequence: TGTGCCAGCAGCCGAGGTGGGACTAGCGCGCCCCAAGAGACCCAGTACTTC.

In its sample, this clonotype was seen a few times. The rearrangement links TRBV7-9 to TRBJ2-7; D may correspond to TRBD1 or TRBD2 (5 bases each). The V and J ends lost 5 bases and 1 base respectively, with 12 bases between them. Germline V CDR1 and CDR2: SEHNR, FQNEAQ (reference sequence). The CDR3 is 14 residues long. The CDR3 nucleotides read TGTGCCAGCAGCGGGACGGTAGATTCCTACGAGCAGTACTTC. It translates to CASSGTVDSYEQYF.

The table lists this clonotype with a few counts. The V gene is TRBV5-5, the J gene TRBJ1-1; D is possibly TRBD1 (6 bases). This CDR3 region has 12 residues. With 6 bases removed from V and 7 bases from J, the gap between germline ends came to 13 bases. CDR1 is SGHKS, CDR2 YYEKEE, per germline (reference sequence). DNA of the CDR3: TGTGCCAGCACCCTGAACAGGGTTGAAGCTTTCTTT. Translating it yields CASTLNRVEAFF.

V gene TRBV20-1 combines with J gene TRBJ2-5; D remains unclear. CDR1 and CDR2 (germline): DFQATT, SNEGSKA (reference sequence). The CDR3 covers 13 residues. V was pared by 0 bases and J by 2 bases, with 7 bases between. The DNA for the CDR3 is TGCAGTGCTAGAGAGGGAAGGCAAGAGACCCAGTACTTC. Its protein is CSAREGRQETQYF.

This clonotype has a count of ten or more. The J gene is TRBJ1-2, the V gene TRBV20-1, with 8 bases aligning to TRBD1. V was clipped by 3 bases and J by 6 bases; unmatched bases: 3. The CDR3 has 12 amino acids. Germline CDR1 and CDR2: DFQATT and SNEGSKA (reference sequence). CDR3 sequence reads: CSARDRVDGYTF. CDR3 DNA: TGCAGTGCTAGGGACAGGGTGGATGGCTACACCTTC.

Here the CDR3 reads CASSLGQISGNTIYF. The CDR3 nucleotides are TGTGCCAGCTCATTGGGACAGATTTCTGGAAACACCATATATTTT. The chain recombines TRBV18 with TRBJ1-3; TRBD1 matches 7 bases. Trimming cost V 5 bases and J 1 base; bases outside gene matches: 5. Germline-derived CDR1 and CDR2 are KGHSH and LQKENI. The CDR3 spans 15 residues.

This clonotype has ten or more counts. The chain joins TRBV12-3 or TRBV12-4 to TRBJ1-1; D is possibly TRBD1 (5 bases). V shed 4 bases and J shed 7 bases, with 13 bases lying between them. This CDR3 has 13 amino acids. In nucleotides, the CDR3 is TGTGCCAGCAGTTCCCAGGTAGGGGATGAAGCTTTCTTT. It specifies CASSSQVGDEAFF.

This clonotype came up a few times. The chain is built from TRBV5-1 and TRBJ1-2; weak D call: TRBD1 (6 bases). The germline CDR1 and CDR2 sequences are SGHRS and YFSETQ. The CDR3 is 14 residues long. With 2 bases removed from V and 8 bases from J, the gap between germline ends came to 16 bases. The CDR3 coding sequence is TGCGCCAGCAGCTTACCGACAGGATCGAGGGGCTACACCTTC. Translating it yields CASSLPTGSRGYTF.

The rearrangement links TRBV19 to TRBJ1-1; D perhaps matches TRBD1 (6 bases). CDR1 LNHDA and CDR2 SQIVND come from the germline V gene (reference sequence). V lost 7 bases to trimming and J lost 4 bases, with 19 bases between them. The CDR3 has 15 residues. The DNA of the CDR3 is TGTGCCAGTACCGACCGGCGGCGGGGGCGCACTGAAGCTTTCTTT. As protein: CASTDRRRGRTEAFF.

This clonotype was observed at least ten times. The genes are TRBV29-1 and TRBJ2-1; D perhaps matches TRBD1 (6 bases). CDR1 SQVTM and CDR2 ANQGSEA come from the germline V gene. The length of the CDR3 is 13 residues. V shed 6 bases and J shed 0 bases, with 9 bases lying between them. As DNA, the CDR3 is TGCAGCGTACCGACAGGCTCCTACAATGAGCAGTTCTTC. Its protein is CSVPTGSYNEQFF.

Comments on this clonotype: An end of the junction differs from the germline gene, which may be a read error. The genes are TRBV7-7 and TRBJ2-5; 11 bases map to TRBD2. This CDR3 comprises 17 residues. The germline V gene encodes CDR1 SSHAT and CDR2 FNYEAQ (reference sequence). The CDR3 DNA sequence: TGTGCTAGCAGCTTATCAAACGTAGCGGGGGGGCTTGAGACCCAGTACTTC. Translating gives CASSLSNVAGGLETQYF. The whole variable domain, filled in from reference TRBV7-7 and TRBJ2-5, reads GAGVSQSPRYKVTKRGQDVTLRCDPISSHATLYWYQQALGQGPEFLTYFNYEAQPDKSGLPSDRFSAERPEGSISTLTIQRTEQRDSAMYRCASSLSNVAGGLETQYFGPGTRLLVL.

This clonotype was seen ten or more times. The chain uses TRBV10-3 and TRBJ1-3; TRBD1 matches at 8 bases. The trim removed 6 bases at V and 2 bases at J, leaving 3 bases unmatched. The CDR3 is made up of 14 amino acids. From germline, CDR1 is ENHRY and CDR2 SYGVKD. CDR3 nucleotides: TGTGCCATCAGCGGACAGGGACCTGGAAACACCATATATTTT. Translation: CAISGQGPGNTIYF.

The chain carries TRBV6-5 and TRBJ2-3; 8 nucleotides line up with TRBD1. J lost 13 bases, V lost 5 bases, and 8 bases had no gene match. Germline CDR1 MNHEY, CDR2 SVGAGI. This CDR3 is built from 12 residues. Here the CDR3 reads CASSRDRNKEYF. CDR3 bases: TGTGCCAGCAGTAGGGACAGGAACAAAGAGTATTTT.

This clonotype was recorded at least ten times. This chain links TRBV12-3 or TRBV12-4 with TRBJ2-3, with a weak D call TRBD2 (5 bases). The length of the CDR3 is 16 residues. Trimming left V 6 bases short and J 4 bases short, with 20 bases between. As DNA, the CDR3 is TGTGCCAGCAGCCGTGAGGTATCGGGGTGGCCAGATACGCAGTATTTT. Translated, it gives CASSREVSGWPDTQYF.

This clonotype has just a few counts. This chain connects TRBV4-1 to TRBJ1-1; D remains unclear. The CDR3 is 13 residues long. Germline CDR1 is MGHRA and CDR2 is YSYEKL. Between the trimmed V and J ends, which lost 2 bases and 1 base, there was a span of 5 bases. The CDR3 is CASSQYGNTEAFF. Here the CDR3 DNA reads TGCGCCAGCAGCCAATACGGGAACACTGAAGCTTTCTTT.

This clonotype was seen repeatedly, ten times or more. The chain links TRBV4-2 to TRBJ2-1; unclear D gene. The CDR3 has 11 residues. V shed 3 bases and J shed 13 bases, with 10 bases lying between them. Germline CDR1 LGHNA, CDR2 YNFKEQ. The CDR3 region is CASSHGPTQFF. The CDR3 nucleotides are TGTGCCAGCAGCCATGGCCCAACCCAGTTCTTC.

The table lists this clonotype with many counts. The chain joins TRBV12-3 or TRBV12-4 to TRBJ1-1; D uncertain. Trimming shortened V by 3 bases and J by 1 base, and 9 bases separated the two germline ends. The CDR3 contains 14 residues. The CDR3 is CASSLAARNTEAFF. The CDR3, as DNA: TGTGCCAGCAGTTTGGCGGCAAGGAACACTGAAGCTTTCTTT.

This clonotype was counted at least ten times. CDR3 loop: CASSLLASQAEAFF. In nucleotides, the CDR3 is TGTGCCAGCAGCTTACTCGCTAGTCAGGCTGAAGCTTTCTTT. The chain is built from TRBV7-8 and TRBJ1-1; D unclear. CDR3 length: 14 residues. V was pared by 2 bases and J by 6 bases, with 13 bases between. Germline assignment: CDR1 SGHVS and CDR2 FQNEAQ. The full variable domain, rest sourced from reference TRBV7-8 and TRBJ1-1, is GAGVSQSPRYKVAKRGQDVALRCDPISGHVSLFWYQQALGQGPEFLTYFQNEAQLDKSGLPSDRFFAERPEGSVSTLKIQRTQQEDSAVYLCASSLLASQAEAFFGQGTRLTVV.

CDR3 nucleotides: TGTGCCATCAGTGATCCGGGACAGGGCTCCGAGACCCAGTACTTC. Its protein is CAISDPGQGSETQYF. The rearrangement uses TRBV10-3 and TRBJ2-5, with 9 bases aligning to TRBD1. J was trimmed by 5 bases and V by 3 bases; bases with no gene match: 7. This CDR3 contains 15 residues. Germline CDR1 reads ENHRY; CDR2 reads SYGVKD.

This clonotype was seen more than once but under ten times. This chain links TRBV20-1 with TRBJ1-4; D is perhaps TRBD1 (6 bases). The V and J ends lost 3 bases and 6 bases respectively, with 14 bases between them. Germline V CDR1 and CDR2: DFQATT, SNEGSKA (reference sequence). The CDR3 has 14 residues. CDR3 DNA: TGCAGTGCTAGTCCCGGGACAACCCATGAAAAACTGTTTTTT. This gives the protein CSASPGTTHEKLFF.

This clonotype was observed a few times. The rearrangement uses TRBV7-2 and TRBJ2-5, with D possibly being TRBD1 (5 bases). There are 15 residues in the CDR3. Trimming stripped 5 bases from V and 5 bases from J, with 18 bases between. In germline, CDR1 is SGHTA, CDR2 FQGNSA. The CDR3 sequence is CASSPERQYTETQYF. The CDR3, as DNA: TGTGCCAGCAGCCCCGAGAGACAGTATACGGAGACCCAGTACTTC.